This T cell receptor beta chain came from a study of T cells in Graves' hyperthyroidism and ophthalmopathy. Relative to its sample, this clonotype is medium-sized (0.01 to 0.1%). This CDR3 has 15 amino acids. Germline loops: CDR1 GTSNPN, CDR2 SVGIG (reference sequence). V lost 0 bases and J lost 2; bases outside the gene matches: 7. RNA transcripts served as the template for amplifying TCR beta CDR3 regions. During a first-round RT-PCR of the TCR CDR3, the HTBI primer set was used. TCRdb itself ran the multiplex PCR reads through MiXCR, one entry per CDR3 protein. The repertoire holds 200,000 to 300,000 distinct CDR3 sequences, about 16% seen once, with 25% to 30% in the top ten.

Sequenced sample: blood. The receptor comes from a woman in her late teens or twenties with Graves' ophthalmopathy. The genes are TRBV30 and TRBJ2-7, with 7 nucleotides matching TRBD1. The CDR3 DNA is TGTGCCTGGAGTGTACTGGGACAGTCAGCCTACGAGCAGTACTTC. Amino acids: CAWSVLGQSAYEQYF. Based on the CDR3 plus reference TRBV30 and TRBJ2-7, the full variable domain is SQTIHQWPATLVQPVGSPLSLECTVEGTSNPNLYWYRQAAGRGLQLLFYSVGIGQISSEVPQNLSASRPQDRQFILSSKKLLLSDSGFYLCAWSVLGQSAYEQYFGPGTRLTVT.